These 29 T cell receptor beta chains came from one sample sequenced in a study of blood T cell repertoires in COVID-19. Produced via immunoSEQ multiplex PCR; TCRdb's table is partial and in-frame only. The table includes about 140,000 clones, 88% detected once. The specimen was peripheral blood. These receptors all come from a human donor with COVID-19, enrolled during active disease. The donor label of this sample is uncertain.

The J gene is TRBJ1-1, the V gene TRBV7-9; 7 bases agree with TRBD1. This CDR3 spans 15 amino acids. CDR1 is SEHNR, CDR2 FQNEAQ, per germline (reference sequence). Trimming removed 5 bases from V and 5 bases from J; junction bases left unmatched: 11. CDR3 region: CASSPVEGARTEAFF. The DNA for the CDR3 is TGTGCCAGCAGCCCTGTCGAGGGGGCACGAACTGAAGCTTTCTTT.

The V gene is TRBV3-1 (or the pseudogene TRBV3-2), the J gene TRBJ1-3, with D possibly TRBD1 on 5 matching bases. CDR3 length: 14 amino acids. Trimming cost V 4 bases and J 0 bases, with 7 bases left between them. Germline V gene data show CDR1 as LGHDT and CDR2 as YNNKEL (reference sequence). The CDR3 loop reads CASSPRGSGNTIYF. The CDR3 coding sequence is TGTGCCAGCAGCCCTAGGGGCTCTGGAAACACCATATATTTT.

The CDR3 sequence: CASSAGQGGTDTQYF. As DNA, the CDR3 is TGCGCCAGCAGCGCGGGACAGGGGGGCACAGATACGCAGTATTTT. The chain is built from TRBV5-1 and TRBJ2-3, with 11 nucleotides matching TRBD1. CDR1 is SGHRS, CDR2 YFSETQ, per germline. This CDR3 is built from 15 residues. V lost 4 bases, J lost 1 base, and 2 bases stayed unmatched. The full variable domain, completed using reference TRBV5-1 and TRBJ2-3, is KAGVTQTPRYLIKTRGQQVTLSCSPISGHRSVSWYQQTPGQGLQFLFEYFSETQRNKGNFPGRFSGRQFSNSRSEMNVSTLELGDSALYLCASSAGQGGTDTQYFGPGTRLTVL.

V and J are TRBV4-2 and TRBJ1-1; D is unresolved. CDR1 and CDR2 from the germline V gene are LGHNA and YNFKEQ. The CDR3 is 13 residues long. V was trimmed by 0 bases and J by 11 bases, leaving 13 bases between them. The CDR3 region has the DNA TGTGCCAGCAGCCAAGATCCGGGGTACGTGGCTTTCTTT. Amino acids: CASSQDPGYVAFF.

This clone was observed once. The J gene is TRBJ1-2, the V gene TRBV5-5; maybe TRBD1 (6 bases). Trimming stripped 5 bases from V and 4 bases from J, with 12 bases between. The CDR3 extends over 13 amino acids. In germline, CDR1 is SGHKS, CDR2 YYEKEE (reference sequence). The CDR3 loop reads CASRDRTSYGYTF. For the CDR3, the DNA is TGTGCCAGCAGGGACAGAACTTCCTATGGCTACACCTTC.

Written as DNA, the CDR3 is TGTGCCAGCAGCCCCAACATGGACAGGGGGCGGTACGAGCAGTACTTC. This encodes CASSPNMDRGRYEQYF. The chain carries TRBV5-5 and TRBJ2-7, with 11 bases identical to TRBD1. CDR3 length equals 16 residues. Looked up from germline, CDR1 is SGHKS and CDR2 is YYEKEE (reference sequence). J was trimmed by 4 bases and V by 4 bases; bases with no gene match: 10.

The V call is TRBV18, the J call TRBJ2-1; D uncertain. V was pared by 6 bases and J by 8 bases, with 11 bases between. Germline CDR1 is KGHSH and CDR2 is LQKENI. The CDR3 is made up of 12 amino acids. The DNA for the CDR3 is TGTGCCAGCTCGCCTATATCCGATGAGCAGTTCTTC. This encodes CASSPISDEQFF.

The chain recombines TRBV25-1 with TRBJ1-6; 10 bases line up with TRBD1. The CDR3 loop spans 16 amino acids. Germline values: CDR1 MGHDK, CDR2 SYGVNS. J gave up 10 bases and V 4 bases, and 10 bases lay outside the gene matches. This CDR3 is CASSGQGAFPGSPLHF. The CDR3 DNA is TGTGCCAGCAGTGGACAGGGGGCCTTCCCGGGATCACCCCTCCACTTT.

This chain links TRBV11-3 with TRBJ2-7, with 7 nucleotides matching TRBD2. The CDR3 consists of 16 residues. CDR1 is SGHNT and CDR2 is YENEEA in the germline V gene. Trimming took 0 bases from V and 3 from J; bases not matched to a gene: 8. In nucleotides, the CDR3 is TGTGCCAGCAGCTTAGATCTAGCGGCCGACCTCTACGAGCAGTACTTC. Amino acids: CASSLDLAADLYEQYF.

The chain combines TRBV27 with TRBJ2-3; D is uncertain. The ends were cut back, 6 bases at V and 1 base at J, with 5 bases in the middle. The CDR3 runs 12 residues. In germline, CDR1 is MNHEY, CDR2 SMNVEV (reference sequence). The CDR3 sequence: CASSRGTDTQYF. The CDR3 nucleotides read TGTGCCAGCAGCCGCGGCACAGATACGCAGTATTTT.

This chain uses TRBV6-2 or TRBV6-3 with TRBJ1-1; perhaps TRBD1 as D (5 bases). Trimming pared 0 bases from V and 1 base from J, leaving 12 bases between. Germline CDR1 reads MNHEY; CDR2 reads SVGEGT. CDR3 length equals 16 residues. DNA for the CDR3: TGTGCCAGCAGTTACTCGGGCCCTACAGGGAACACTGAAGCTTTCTTT. Protein: CASSYSGPTGNTEAFF.

CDR3 amino acids: CASSPASGQSAFF. In DNA form, the CDR3 reads TGTGCCAGCAGTCCGGCTTCGGGACAGTCGGCTTTCTTT. The genes are TRBV2 and TRBJ1-1; 7 bases line up with TRBD1. Trimming took 5 bases from V and 11 from J; bases not matched to a gene: 11. Per the germline V gene, CDR1 is SNHLY and CDR2 is FYNNEI. The CDR3 is 13 residues long.

The chain carries TRBV4-2 and TRBJ1-2; 8 bases map to TRBD1. The germline V gene has CDR1 LGHNA and CDR2 YNFKEQ. The V segment lost 0 bases and the J segment 4 bases; nucleotides outside the gene matches: 4. This CDR3 has 15 amino acids. DNA of the CDR3: TGTGCCAGCAGCCAAGATCGAGGACAGGGCTATGGCTACACCTTC. This gives the protein CASSQDRGQGYGYTF.

The chain combines TRBV25-1 with TRBJ2-4; D perhaps matches TRBD1 (5 bases). The CDR3 spans 16 residues. Trimming left V 2 bases short and J 5 bases short, with 16 bases between. Germline V gene data show CDR1 as MGHDK and CDR2 as SYGVNS. The CDR3 spells CASSEPRGSRENIQYF. CDR3 nucleotides: TGTGCCAGCAGTGAACCTAGGGGCAGCCGAGAAAACATTCAGTACTTC.

This chain links TRBV11-2 with TRBJ2-2, with D possibly being TRBD2 (6 bases). V was pared by 5 bases and J by 4 bases, with 14 bases between. Germline V gives CDR1 SGHAT, CDR2 FQNNGV. This CDR3 region has 15 residues. The CDR3 DNA sequence: TGTGCCAGCAGCCGCGCGGGAACAGTCACCGGGGAGCTGTTTTTT. Residues: CASSRAGTVTGELFF.

The chain has TRBV5-4 and TRBJ1-1; the match to TRBD1 covers 9 bases. Trimming removed 4 bases from V and 5 bases from J; junction bases left unmatched: 9. The CDR3 has 15 residues. The germline CDR1 and CDR2 sequences are SGHNT and YYREEE (reference sequence). CDR3 nucleotide sequence: TGTGCCAGCAGCCTCAGGGACAGGGCTGGTACTGAAGCTTTCTTT. Amino acids: CASSLRDRAGTEAFF.

This clone came up once. The chain uses TRBV5-1 and TRBJ1-1, with TRBD1 matching 8 bases. Germline lookup yields CDR1 SGHRS and CDR2 YFSETQ. V trimming: 4 bases; J trimming: 1 base; junction bases outside the gene matches: 9. The CDR3 has 16 residues. Here the CDR3 reads CASSPHLDRENTEAFF. The CDR3 nucleotides read TGCGCCAGCAGCCCCCACCTGGACAGGGAGAACACTGAAGCTTTCTTT.

This chain joins TRBV7-2 and TRBJ2-1; 7 bases match TRBD1. From germline, CDR1 is SGHTA and CDR2 FQGNSA. The V and J ends lost 0 bases and 4 bases, in that order; junction bases with no gene match: 3. The CDR3 consists of 15 residues. The CDR3 is CASSLAETGYNEQFF. In DNA, the CDR3 is TGTGCCAGCAGCTTAGCCGAGACAGGGTACAATGAGCAGTTCTTC.

The chain combines TRBV27 with TRBJ2-2; perhaps TRBD1 as D (6 bases). Trimming pared 5 bases from V and 7 bases from J, leaving 14 bases between. This CDR3 has 14 residues. Germline V lookup: CDR1 MNHEY, CDR2 SMNVEV (reference sequence). CDR3 in amino acids: CASSIQQGIGELFF. The DNA of the CDR3 is TGTGCCAGCAGTATCCAACAGGGTATCGGGGAGCTGTTTTTT.

The rearrangement links TRBV27 to TRBJ1-4; possibly TRBD1 for D (6 bases). The germline V and J ends were trimmed by 8 bases and 5 bases, with 9 bases remaining between them. The CDR3 consists of 12 residues. Per germline, CDR1 MNHEY and CDR2 SMNVEV (reference sequence). CDR3 region: CASGDRNEKLFF. The CDR3 region has the DNA TGTGCCAGCGGTGACAGGAATGAAAAACTGTTTTTT.

The chain has TRBV5-4 and TRBJ1-2; no clear D. The V end was cut by 6 bases, the J end by 1 base, with 19 bases between. Germline CDR1 reads SGHNT; CDR2 reads YYREEE (reference sequence). The CDR3 covers 16 residues. The CDR3 region is CASTDRGVPFNYGYTF. In DNA, the CDR3 is TGTGCCAGCACCGACCGAGGAGTACCTTTTAACTATGGCTACACCTTC.

The V and J genes are TRBV11-2 and TRBJ1-1; TRBD1 matches at 9 bases. From germline, CDR1 is SGHAT and CDR2 FQNNGV. The V segment lost 1 base and the J segment 7 bases; nucleotides outside the gene matches: 4. This CDR3 region has 14 residues. The CDR3 sequence: CASSLVQGAGEAFF. CDR3 nucleotides: TGTGCCAGCAGCTTAGTACAGGGGGCGGGTGAAGCTTTCTTT. Looking up the rest from reference TRBV11-2 and TRBJ1-1 gives the full variable domain: EAGVAQSPRYKIIEKRQSVAFWCNPISGHATLYWYQQILGQGPKLLIQFQNNGVVDDSQLPKDRFSAERLKGVDSTLKIQPAKLEDSAVYLCASSLVQGAGEAFFGQGTRLTVV.

This sequence joins TRBV7-9 and TRBJ1-4; D is uncertain. This CDR3 is 16 amino acids long. Trimming shortened V by 0 bases and J by 3 bases, and 11 bases separated the two germline ends. Per germline, CDR1 SEHNR and CDR2 FQNEAQ (reference sequence). CDR3 bases: TGTGCCAGCAGCTTAGCGGAGGGAAGAGCTAATGAAAAACTGTTTTTT. Its protein is CASSLAEGRANEKLFF.

This chain joins TRBV5-1 and TRBJ1-6; 8 bases are a match to TRBD1. CDR1 SGHRS and CDR2 YFSETQ come from the germline V gene. The CDR3 is 18 amino acids. V lost 4 bases, J lost 7 bases, and 16 bases stayed unmatched. CDR3 residues: CASSPLGPGGARNSPLHF. As DNA, the CDR3 is TGCGCCAGCAGCCCTCTTGGCCCAGGGGGCGCGAGAAATTCACCCCTCCACTTT.

The V call is TRBV28, the J call TRBJ1-4; D gene uncertain. The CDR3 contains 13 residues. From germline, CDR1 is MDHEN and CDR2 SYDVKM. V was pared by 3 bases and J by 6 bases, with 8 bases between. Here the CDR3 reads CASSLGLYEKLFF. The CDR3 DNA is TGTGCCAGCAGTTTGGGCCTCTATGAAAAACTGTTTTTT.

V and J are TRBV7-9 and TRBJ1-2; the D is unclear. The CDR3 totals 12 residues. V shed 1 base and J shed 6 bases, with 6 bases lying between them. Germline V lookup: CDR1 SEHNR, CDR2 FQNEAQ (reference sequence). CDR3 in amino acids: CASSLERNGYTF. CDR3 sequence (DNA): TGTGCCAGCAGCTTAGAGCGAAATGGCTACACCTTC.

The chain has TRBV5-1 and TRBJ1-6; 7 bases are a match to TRBD1. Germline CDR1 is SGHRS and CDR2 is YFSETQ. The V and J ends lost 4 bases and 3 bases, in that order; junction bases with no gene match: 7. This CDR3 has 16 amino acids. The CDR3 nucleotides are TGCGCCAGCAGCCCTGCGGGACAGCTCTATAATTCACCCCTCCACTTT. Translating it yields CASSPAGQLYNSPLHF.

The genes are TRBV2 and TRBJ1-2, with TRBD1 matching 7 bases. This CDR3 comprises 13 residues. Germline CDR1 and CDR2: SNHLY and FYNNEI. V was pared by 10 bases and J by 0 bases, with 5 bases of the junction left unmatched. The CDR3 coding sequence is TGTGCCACCGGGGACAGCTCTAACTATGGCTACACCTTC. Its protein is CATGDSSNYGYTF.

The rearrangement uses TRBV12-3 or TRBV12-4 and TRBJ2-3; D call uncertain. V was cut by 6 bases and J by 8 bases, with 9 bases left in between. The CDR3 runs to 11 residues. For the CDR3, the DNA is TGTGCCAGCAGCCGCGGTGGTACGCAGTATTTT. Its translation: CASSRGGTQYF.